This T cell receptor beta chain was recorded in a study of blood T cell repertoires in COVID-19. Background on the study: Researchers got acute and convalescent COVID-19 samples from the United States, Italy and Spain. Sources were T cells, B-cell-depleted T cells, or PBMCs; the material itself was cDNA or gDNA.

As processed by the authors: Scientists estimated how many nucleated cells there were by amplifying reference gene primers. Sequenced by immunoSEQ multiplex PCR; TCRdb stores in-frame clones only, minus some. V and J calls and clone size follow that table, whereas D and trimming were derived from the DNA. The sample yields some 100,000 clones, roughly 90% seen once. CDR3 size: 12 residues. The V and J ends lost 1 base and 4 bases respectively, with 4 bases between them. Germline CDR1 reads SGHVS; CDR2 reads FNYEAQ. The sample consisted of peripheral blood. This chain connects TRBV7-6 to TRBJ2-5; no clear D. The sequence derives from a woman in her sixties or seventies with acute or convalescent COVID-19. The CDR3 loop reads CASSLVVETQYF. CDR3 bases: TGTGCCAGCAGCTTAGTCGTAGAGACCCAGTACTTC. The whole variable domain, filled in from reference TRBV7-6 and TRBJ2-5, reads GAGVSQSPRYKVTKRGQDVALRCDPISGHVSLYWYRQALGQGPEFLTYFNYEAQQDKSGLPNDRFSAERPEGSISTLTIQRTEQRDSAMYRCASSLVVETQYFGPGTRLLVL.